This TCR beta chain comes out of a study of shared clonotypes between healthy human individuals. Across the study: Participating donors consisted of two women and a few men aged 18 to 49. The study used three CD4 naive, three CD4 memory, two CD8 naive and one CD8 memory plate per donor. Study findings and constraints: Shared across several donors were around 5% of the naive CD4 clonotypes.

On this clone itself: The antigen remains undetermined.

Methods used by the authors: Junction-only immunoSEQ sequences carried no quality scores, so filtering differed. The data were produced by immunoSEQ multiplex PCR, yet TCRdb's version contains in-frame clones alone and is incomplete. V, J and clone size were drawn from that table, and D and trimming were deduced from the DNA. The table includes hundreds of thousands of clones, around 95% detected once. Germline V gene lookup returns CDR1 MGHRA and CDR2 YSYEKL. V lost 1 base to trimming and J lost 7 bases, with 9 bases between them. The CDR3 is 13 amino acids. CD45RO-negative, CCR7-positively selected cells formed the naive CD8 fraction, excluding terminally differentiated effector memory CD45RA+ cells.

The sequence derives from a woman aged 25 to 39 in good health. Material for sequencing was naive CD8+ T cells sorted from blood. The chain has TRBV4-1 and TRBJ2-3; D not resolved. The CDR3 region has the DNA TGCGCCAGCAGCCAAGTACAAGATAATACGCAGTATTTT. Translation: CASSQVQDNTQYF.